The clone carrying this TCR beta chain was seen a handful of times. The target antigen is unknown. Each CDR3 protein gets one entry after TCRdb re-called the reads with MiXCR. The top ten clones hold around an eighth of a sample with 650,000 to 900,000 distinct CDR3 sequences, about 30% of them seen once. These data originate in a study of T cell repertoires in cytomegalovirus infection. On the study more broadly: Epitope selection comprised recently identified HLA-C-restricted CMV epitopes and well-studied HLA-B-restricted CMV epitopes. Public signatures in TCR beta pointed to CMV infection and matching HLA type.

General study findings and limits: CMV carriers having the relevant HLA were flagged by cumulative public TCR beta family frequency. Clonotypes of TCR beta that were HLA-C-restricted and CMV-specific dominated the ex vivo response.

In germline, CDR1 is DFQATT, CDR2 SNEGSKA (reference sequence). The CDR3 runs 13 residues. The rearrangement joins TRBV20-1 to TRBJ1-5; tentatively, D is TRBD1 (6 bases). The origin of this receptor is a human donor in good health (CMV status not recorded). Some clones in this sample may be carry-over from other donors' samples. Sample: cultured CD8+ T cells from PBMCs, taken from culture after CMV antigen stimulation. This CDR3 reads CSTTGIYRQPQHF. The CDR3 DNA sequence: TGCAGCACTACAGGGATATACCGTCAGCCCCAGCATTTT.